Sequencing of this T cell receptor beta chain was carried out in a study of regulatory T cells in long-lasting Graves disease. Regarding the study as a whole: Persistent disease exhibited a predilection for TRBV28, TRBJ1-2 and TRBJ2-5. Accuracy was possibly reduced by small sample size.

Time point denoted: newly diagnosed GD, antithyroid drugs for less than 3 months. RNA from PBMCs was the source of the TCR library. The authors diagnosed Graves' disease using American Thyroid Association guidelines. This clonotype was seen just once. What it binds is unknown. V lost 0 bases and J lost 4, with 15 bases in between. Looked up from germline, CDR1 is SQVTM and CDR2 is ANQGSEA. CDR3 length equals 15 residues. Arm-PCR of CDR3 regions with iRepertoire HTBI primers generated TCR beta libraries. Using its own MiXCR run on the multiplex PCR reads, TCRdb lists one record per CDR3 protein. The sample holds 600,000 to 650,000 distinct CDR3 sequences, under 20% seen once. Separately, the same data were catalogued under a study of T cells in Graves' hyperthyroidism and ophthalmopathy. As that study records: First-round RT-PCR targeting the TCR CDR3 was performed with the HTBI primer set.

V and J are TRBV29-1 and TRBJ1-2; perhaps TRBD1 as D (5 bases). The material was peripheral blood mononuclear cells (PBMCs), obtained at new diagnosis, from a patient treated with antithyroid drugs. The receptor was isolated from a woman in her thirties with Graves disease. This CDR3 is CSVEDPRQRFYGYTF. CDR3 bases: TGCAGCGTTGAAGATCCCCGACAGAGGTTCTATGGCTACACCTTC.